The 11 T cell receptor beta chains presented below share a single source sample, sequenced in a study of T cells in Graves' hyperthyroidism and ophthalmopathy. RNA transcripts gave rise to amplified TCR beta CDR3 regions. In the first-round RT-PCR of the TCR CDR3, the HTBI primer set was used. Using its own MiXCR run on the multiplex PCR reads, TCRdb lists one record per CDR3 protein. The sample records around 240,000 distinct CDR3 sequences, 13% to 15% being singletons. Material for sequencing was blood. The source of these receptors is a woman aged 40 to 50 with Graves' hyperthyroidism that later progressed to Graves' ophthalmopathy.

This clonotype was observed at least ten times. The chain couples TRBV6-5 to TRBJ2-1, with 9 bases identical to TRBD2. The CDR3 has 15 residues. The V gene end was trimmed by 0 bases and the J gene end by 7 bases; junction bases not matched to a gene: 4. Per the germline V gene, CDR1 is MNHEY and CDR2 is SVGAGI. Here the CDR3 reads CASSYSPSGNNEQFF. The CDR3, as DNA: TGTGCCAGCAGTTACTCGCCTAGCGGGAATAATGAGCAGTTCTTC.

V gene TRBV18 combines with J gene TRBJ2-6, with 8 bases identical to TRBD1. The CDR3 extends over 18 amino acids. V dropped 4 bases and J dropped 2; count of bases not matched to a gene: 10. CDR1 is KGHSH and CDR2 is LQKENI in the germline V gene. The CDR3 DNA reads as TGTGCCAGCTCACTCCGACAGGGGACCTTAACTGGGGCCAACGTCCTGACTTTC. Translating it yields CASSLRQGTLTGANVLTF.

This clonotype was seen a few times. The chain has TRBV19 and TRBJ2-4; D may match TRBD1 or TRBD2 (5 bases each). Trimming shortened V by 7 bases and J by 1 base, and 14 bases separated the two germline ends. CDR3 length: 15 residues. CDR1 LNHDA and CDR2 SQIVND come from the germline V gene (reference sequence). The CDR3 reads CASNGQGVAKNIQYF. As DNA, the CDR3 is TGTGCCAGTAATGGGCAGGGAGTGGCCAAAAACATTCAGTACTTC.

This clonotype was observed at least ten times. The chain links TRBV11-2 to TRBJ2-2; D is tentatively TRBD1 or TRBD2 (6 bases each). The CDR3 runs to 18 residues. V shed 4 bases and J shed 3 bases, with 21 bases lying between them. In germline, CDR1 is SGHAT, CDR2 FQNNGV. CDR3 sequence (DNA): TGTGCCAGCAGCTCTTTCAGGGGCCCGAGGGAGGACACCGGGGAGCTGTTTTTT. The encoded protein is CASSSFRGPREDTGELFF.

This clonotype occurred many times. The chain carries TRBV20-1 and TRBJ2-1; 9 bases fit TRBD1. The germline gives CDR1 DFQATT, CDR2 SNEGSKA (reference sequence). The CDR3 consists of 13 residues. The ends lost 6 bases at V and 8 bases at J; junction bases unmatched: 8. CDR3 amino acids: CSAEQGAVDEQFF. The CDR3 coding sequence is TGCAGTGCCGAACAGGGGGCGGTGGATGAGCAGTTCTTC.

This clonotype was observed a few times. The V gene is TRBV6-1, the J gene TRBJ2-1; the D gene is possibly TRBD2 (5 bases). The CDR3 contains 15 residues. Trimming shortened V by 7 bases and J by 1 base, and 14 bases separated the two germline ends. Germline V gene sequence: CDR1 MNHNS, CDR2 SASEGT. The CDR3 is CASTQQRPSYNEQFF. CDR3 nucleotides: TGTGCCAGCACCCAACAGCGGCCGTCCTACAATGAGCAGTTCTTC.

The V gene is TRBV7-9, the J gene TRBJ2-1, with 7 bases lining up with TRBD2. CDR1 and CDR2 from the germline V gene are SEHNR and FQNEAQ (reference sequence). V lost 4 bases and J lost 0; bases outside the gene matches: 15. This CDR3 is built from 19 residues. CDR3 sequence: CASSSLDMLADSSYNEQFF. The CDR3 DNA sequence: TGTGCCAGCAGCTCCCTTGATATGCTAGCGGATAGCTCCTACAATGAGCAGTTCTTC.

This clonotype was detected many times. The chain employs TRBV6-1 and TRBJ1-1, with D tentatively TRBD1 (6 bases). Germline-derived CDR1 and CDR2 are MNHNS and SASEGT. Trimming cost V 5 bases and J 0 bases, with 10 bases left between them. The CDR3 spans 14 residues. The CDR3 bases are TGTGCCAGCAGTAAACAGGGTATGAACACTGAAGCTTTCTTT. This encodes CASSKQGMNTEAFF.

The sample holds many counts of this clonotype. The genes are TRBV28 and TRBJ1-6; D unclear. There are 20 residues in the CDR3. V lost 10 bases and J 0 bases, leaving 28 bases between the germline ends. Germline V gives CDR1 MDHEN, CDR2 SYDVKM. The CDR3 coding sequence is TGTGCCACCCATCCCTCATTACAGAGGATTATAAGCTCCTATAATTCACCCCTCCACTTT. Residues: CATHPSLQRIISSYNSPLHF.

This chain uses TRBV15 with TRBJ2-1; D is perhaps TRBD2 (5 bases). The CDR3 sequence is 17 residues long. V was pared by 1 base and J by 4 bases, with 17 bases between. Germline CDR1 is LNHNV and CDR2 is YYDKDF (reference sequence). DNA for the CDR3: TGTGCCACCAGCAGAGGGGTCGGACGGGAACTATACAATGAGCAGTTCTTC. It yields the protein CATSRGVGRELYNEQFF.

The table lists this clonotype with a few counts. In nucleotides, the CDR3 is TGCGCCAGCAGCTGGGGGACAGCTGAAGCTTTCTTT. This encodes CASSWGTAEAFF. This sequence joins TRBV5-1 and TRBJ1-1; 7 bases are shared with TRBD1. With V trimmed by 3 bases and J by 6 bases, 2 bases remained unmatched. Germline assignment: CDR1 SGHRS and CDR2 YFSETQ. CDR3 length: 12 residues.